This is a list of T cell receptor beta chains from one sample in a study of T-cell memory formation after mild COVID-19. TCRdb re-analysed the 5' RACE reads in MiXCR, keeping a single row per CDR3 protein. Of 180,000 or so distinct CDR3 sequences in the sample, around 15% were seen once. Material: PBMCs or a T cell subset sorted from them (not recorded which). Source of these receptors: an adult woman who had mild COVID-19 (a few samples of this study predate the infection). Cell type and time point are not known. Each CDR3 is given with its conserved first and last residue. A D gene is named only where the DNA matches it firmly. Clone size, where shown, is once, few, many, or a class for clones that have expanded.

clone_size: NA; v_call: TRBV3-1; d_call: NA; j_call: TRBJ2-1; cdr3_aa: CASSQDRGSEQFF; cdr3_nt: TGTGCCAGCAGCCAAGATCGGGGGAGTGAGCAGTTCTTC
clone_size: few; v_call: TRBV7-2; d_call: TRBD1; j_call: TRBJ2-3; cdr3_aa: CASSSGQGADTQYF; cdr3_nt: TGTGCCAGCAGCTCGGGACAGGGGGCCGATACGCAGTATTTT
clone_size: NA; v_call: TRBV10-3; d_call: NA; j_call: TRBJ2-7; cdr3_aa: CAISEDGYEQYF; cdr3_nt: TGTGCCATCAGTGAAGACGGCTACGAGCAGTACTTC
clone_size: NA; v_call: TRBV4-1; d_call: TRBD2; j_call: TRBJ2-7; cdr3_aa: CASSRVAPGTSDSYEQYF; cdr3_nt: TGCGCCAGCAGCCGCGTAGCCCCCGGGACTAGCGACTCCTACGAGCAGTACTTC
clone_size: NA; v_call: TRBV11-2; d_call: NA; j_call: TRBJ2-4; cdr3_aa: CASSSETGNIQYF; cdr3_nt: TGTGCCAGCAGCTCAGAAACCGGGAACATTCAGTACTTC
clone_size: NA; v_call: TRBV7-6; d_call: NA; j_call: TRBJ1-1; cdr3_aa: CASSFQGSPTEAFF; cdr3_nt: TGTGCCAGCAGCTTTCAGGGATCCCCCACTGAAGCTTTCTTT
clone_size: NA; v_call: TRBV12-3/TRBV12-4; d_call: NA; j_call: TRBJ2-2; cdr3_aa: CASRSLAAGELFF; cdr3_nt: TGTGCCAGCAGGTCCCTCGCGGCCGGGGAGCTGTTTTTT
clone_size: NA; v_call: TRBV7-9; d_call: TRBD1; j_call: TRBJ1-5; cdr3_aa: CASSAGTGGWGSNQPQHF; cdr3_nt: TGTGCCAGCAGCGCCGGGACAGGTGGCTGGGGTAGCAATCAGCCCCAGCATTTT
clone_size: NA; v_call: TRBV11-3; d_call: NA; j_call: TRBJ2-7; cdr3_aa: CASCPGGNAFYEQYF; cdr3_nt: TGTGCCAGCTGCCCGGGGGGCAACGCCTTCTACGAGCAGTACTTC
clone_size: few; v_call: TRBV29-1; d_call: NA; j_call: TRBJ1-1; cdr3_aa: CSVQWGRNTEAFF; cdr3_nt: TGCAGCGTACAGTGGGGGAGGAACACTGAAGCTTTCTTT
clone_size: NA; v_call: TRBV20-1; d_call: TRBD2; j_call: TRBJ2-1; cdr3_aa: CSARRPSGRATDNEQFF; cdr3_nt: TGCAGTGCTAGACGCCCTAGCGGGAGGGCCACAGACAATGAGCAGTTCTTC
clone_size: NA; v_call: TRBV3-1; d_call: TRBD1; j_call: TRBJ1-1; cdr3_aa: CASSQLGTGGTEAFF; cdr3_nt: TGTGCCAGCAGCCAACTTGGGACAGGGGGCACTGAAGCTTTCTTT
clone_size: few; v_call: TRBV20-1; d_call: NA; j_call: TRBJ2-1; cdr3_aa: CSAPDGTPRHGGNEQFF; cdr3_nt: TGCAGTGCTCCTGATGGGACACCTCGACATGGAGGCAATGAGCAGTTCTTC
clone_size: few; v_call: TRBV12-3/TRBV12-4; d_call: TRBD2; j_call: TRBJ2-3; cdr3_aa: CASRKWTSGRASDTQYF; cdr3_nt: TGTGCCAGCCGAAAATGGACTAGCGGGAGGGCAAGTGATACGCAGTATTTT
clone_size: NA; v_call: TRBV12-3/TRBV12-4; d_call: NA; j_call: TRBJ1-1; cdr3_aa: CASSLGESTEAFF; cdr3_nt: TGTGCCAGCAGCTTAGGGGAGAGCACTGAAGCTTTCTTT
clone_size: NA; v_call: TRBV30; d_call: NA; j_call: TRBJ2-7; cdr3_aa: CAWSSLRDGYSYEQYF; cdr3_nt: TGTGCCTGGTCCTCTCTCCGGGACGGATACTCCTACGAGCAGTACTTC
clone_size: NA; v_call: TRBV24-1; d_call: NA; j_call: TRBJ2-5; cdr3_aa: CATSEPQGVQETQYF; cdr3_nt: TGTGCCACCAGTGAACCTCAAGGGGTCCAAGAGACCCAGTACTTC
clone_size: NA; v_call: TRBV25-1; d_call: TRBD2; j_call: TRBJ2-5; cdr3_aa: CASSVDTSGIHF; cdr3_nt: TGTGCCAGCAGTGTCGACACTAGCGGGATCCACTTC
clone_size: NA; v_call: TRBV28; d_call: TRBD1; j_call: TRBJ1-1; cdr3_aa: CASRPSGGRREAFF; cdr3_nt: TGTGCCAGCAGACCCTCAGGGGGGCGGCGTGAAGCTTTCTTT
clone_size: NA; v_call: TRBV28; d_call: TRBD2; j_call: TRBJ2-1; cdr3_aa: CASSLWASGSLNQQFF; cdr3_nt: TGTGCCAGCAGTTTATGGGCTAGCGGATCCCTTAATCAGCAGTTCTTC
clone_size: few; v_call: TRBV11-2; d_call: NA; j_call: TRBJ2-2; cdr3_aa: CASRQAGANTGELFF; cdr3_nt: TGTGCCAGCAGGCAAGCGGGTGCGAACACCGGGGAGCTGTTTTTT
clone_size: NA; v_call: TRBV5-5; d_call: NA; j_call: TRBJ2-7; cdr3_aa: CASSLAGGSAYEQYF; cdr3_nt: TGTGCCAGCAGCTTGGCCGGCGGGTCTGCCTACGAGCAGTACTTC
clone_size: NA; v_call: TRBV5-8; d_call: NA; j_call: TRBJ2-5; cdr3_aa: CASSLDVTQYF; cdr3_nt: TGTGCCAGCAGCTTGGATGTGACCCAGTACTTC
clone_size: few; v_call: TRBV5-4; d_call: NA; j_call: TRBJ2-7; cdr3_aa: CASSLRGFGEQYF; cdr3_nt: TGTGCCAGCAGCTTGCGGGGTTTTGGCGAGCAGTACTTC
clone_size: few; v_call: TRBV6-6; d_call: TRBD2; j_call: TRBJ2-4; cdr3_aa: CASSYPGTSGVMNIQYF; cdr3_nt: TGTGCCAGCAGTTACCCTGGGACTAGCGGGGTTATGAACATTCAGTACTTC
clone_size: NA; v_call: TRBV6-2/TRBV6-3; d_call: NA; j_call: TRBJ2-7; cdr3_aa: CASSSEGGVEQYF; cdr3_nt: TGTGCCAGCAGTTCCGAAGGAGGAGTCGAGCAGTACTTC
clone_size: NA; v_call: TRBV18; d_call: NA; j_call: TRBJ2-5; cdr3_aa: CASCSGIWETQYF; cdr3_nt: TGTGCCAGCTGTTCGGGGATCTGGGAGACCCAGTACTTC
clone_size: NA; v_call: TRBV3-1; d_call: NA; j_call: TRBJ1-2; cdr3_aa: CASSQGSTRANYGYTF; cdr3_nt: TGTGCCAGCAGCCAAGGGAGTACAAGAGCTAACTATGGCTACACCTTC
clone_size: NA; v_call: TRBV2; d_call: TRBD1; j_call: TRBJ1-2; cdr3_aa: CASNLQGAGYTF; cdr3_nt: TGTGCCAGCAACCTACAGGGGGCTGGCTACACCTTC
clone_size: NA; v_call: TRBV20-1; d_call: NA; j_call: TRBJ2-3; cdr3_aa: CSARRGTDTQYF; cdr3_nt: TGCAGTGCCCGACGAGGCACAGATACGCAGTATTTT
clone_size: many; v_call: TRBV11-2; d_call: NA; j_call: TRBJ2-1; cdr3_aa: CASSYSNNEQFF; cdr3_nt: TGTGCCAGCAGCTACAGTAACAATGAGCAGTTCTTC
clone_size: few; v_call: TRBV20-1; d_call: TRBD1; j_call: TRBJ1-1; cdr3_aa: CSAPGQGPSGTEAFF; cdr3_nt: TGCAGTGCTCCGGGACAGGGGCCCTCGGGGACTGAAGCTTTCTTT
clone_size: NA; v_call: TRBV7-3; d_call: NA; j_call: TRBJ2-5; cdr3_aa: CASSSRLEGQETQYF; cdr3_nt: TGTGCCAGCAGCTCACGGCTAGAGGGGCAAGAGACCCAGTACTTC
clone_size: few; v_call: TRBV20-1; d_call: NA; j_call: TRBJ2-3; cdr3_aa: CSASYGRGLDF; cdr3_nt: TGCAGTGCTAGTTACGGCCGGGGCCTGGATTTT
clone_size: few; v_call: TRBV25-1; d_call: NA; j_call: TRBJ2-1; cdr3_aa: CASSELGGIGDNEQFF; cdr3_nt: TGTGCCAGCAGTGAATTAGGGGGTATAGGTGACAATGAGCAGTTCTTC
clone_size: few; v_call: TRBV19; d_call: NA; j_call: TRBJ2-2; cdr3_aa: CASSMRGTPGELFF; cdr3_nt: TGTGCCAGTAGTATGAGGGGGACCCCCGGGGAGCTGTTTTTT
clone_size: NA; v_call: TRBV5-1; d_call: TRBD1; j_call: TRBJ2-7; cdr3_aa: CASSSWTGSGAYEQYF; cdr3_nt: TGCGCCAGCAGCTCTTGGACAGGGTCCGGTGCCTACGAGCAGTACTTC
clone_size: NA; v_call: TRBV6-1; d_call: NA; j_call: TRBJ2-1; cdr3_aa: CASTRPSDNYNEQFF; cdr3_nt: TGTGCCAGCACCAGACCATCTGATAATTACAATGAGCAGTTCTTC
clone_size: NA; v_call: TRBV9; d_call: TRBD2; j_call: TRBJ2-2; cdr3_aa: CASSWRGTSGSTGELFF; cdr3_nt: TGTGCCAGCAGCTGGAGGGGGACTAGCGGGAGTACCGGGGAGCTGTTTTTT
clone_size: few; v_call: TRBV9; d_call: TRBD2; j_call: TRBJ2-5; cdr3_aa: CASSVVAGGPQETQYF; cdr3_nt: TGTGCCAGCAGCGTAGTAGCGGGGGGCCCACAAGAGACCCAGTACTTC
clone_size: many; v_call: TRBV12-3/TRBV12-4; d_call: NA; j_call: TRBJ2-1; cdr3_aa: CASSLAQGAEQFF; cdr3_nt: TGTGCCAGCAGTTTAGCCCAAGGGGCTGAGCAGTTCTTC
clone_size: few; v_call: TRBV7-2; d_call: TRBD1; j_call: TRBJ2-7; cdr3_aa: CASSHDRGAYEQYF; cdr3_nt: TGTGCCAGCAGCCATGACAGGGGTGCGTACGAGCAGTACTTC
clone_size: few; v_call: TRBV6-6; d_call: NA; j_call: TRBJ1-5; cdr3_aa: CASSQQGRSNQPQHF; cdr3_nt: TGTGCCAGCAGCCAACAGGGACGGAGCAATCAGCCCCAGCATTTT
clone_size: NA; v_call: TRBV6-6; d_call: TRBD1; j_call: TRBJ2-7; cdr3_aa: CASSDGQGSNEQYF; cdr3_nt: TGTGCCAGCAGTGATGGACAGGGGAGCAACGAGCAGTACTTC
clone_size: medium-sized; v_call: TRBV12-3/TRBV12-4; d_call: NA; j_call: TRBJ2-2; cdr3_aa: CASSLNGVNTGELFF; cdr3_nt: TGTGCCAGCAGTTTAAACGGGGTAAACACCGGGGAGCTGTTTTTT
clone_size: many; v_call: TRBV20-1; d_call: TRBD2; j_call: TRBJ2-5; cdr3_aa: CSARPSGEYYQETQYF; cdr3_nt: TGCAGTGCTAGGCCTAGCGGGGAGTACTACCAAGAGACCCAGTACTTC
clone_size: few; v_call: TRBV5-1; d_call: TRBD1; j_call: TRBJ2-7; cdr3_aa: CASSLVGQGNNEQYF; cdr3_nt: TGCGCCAGCAGCTTGGTAGGACAGGGAAATAACGAGCAGTACTTC
clone_size: few; v_call: TRBV18; d_call: NA; j_call: TRBJ1-5; cdr3_aa: CASSPLAQAYNQPQHF; cdr3_nt: TGTGCCAGCTCACCATTGGCGCAGGCGTACAATCAGCCCCAGCATTTT
clone_size: few; v_call: TRBV24-1; d_call: NA; j_call: TRBJ2-4; cdr3_aa: CATSDTNLNIQYF; cdr3_nt: TGTGCCACCAGTGATACGAACCTAAACATTCAGTACTTC